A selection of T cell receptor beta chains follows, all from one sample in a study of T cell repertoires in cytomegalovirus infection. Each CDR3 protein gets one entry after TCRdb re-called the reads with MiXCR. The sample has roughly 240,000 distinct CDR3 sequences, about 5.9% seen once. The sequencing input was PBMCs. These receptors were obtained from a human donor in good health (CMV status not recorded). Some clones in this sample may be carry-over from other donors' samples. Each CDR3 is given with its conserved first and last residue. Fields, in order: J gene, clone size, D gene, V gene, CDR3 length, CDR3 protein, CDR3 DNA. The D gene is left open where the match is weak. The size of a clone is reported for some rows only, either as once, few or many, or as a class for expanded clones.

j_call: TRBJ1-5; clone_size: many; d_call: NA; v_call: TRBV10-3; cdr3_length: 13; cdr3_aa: CAIRDGDNQPQHF; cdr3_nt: TGTGCCATCCGGGACGGGGACAATCAGCCCCAGCATTTT
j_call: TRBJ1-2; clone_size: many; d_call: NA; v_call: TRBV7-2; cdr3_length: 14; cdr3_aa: CASSLYDRSYGYTF; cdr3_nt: TGTGCCAGCAGCTTATACGACAGGTCCTATGGCTACACCTTC
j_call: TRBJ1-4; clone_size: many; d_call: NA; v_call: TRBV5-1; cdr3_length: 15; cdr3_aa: CASSPEGIMGEKLFF; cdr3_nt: TGCGCCAGCAGCCCGGAGGGGATTATGGGTGAAAAACTGTTTTTT
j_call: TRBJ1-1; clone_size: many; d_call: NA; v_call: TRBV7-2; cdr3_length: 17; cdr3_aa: CASSLVGGGGGATEAFF; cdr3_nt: TGTGCCAGCAGCTTAGTGGGTGGGGGGGGCGGTGCCACTGAAGCTTTCTTT
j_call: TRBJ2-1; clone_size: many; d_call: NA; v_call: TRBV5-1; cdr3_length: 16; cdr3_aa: CASSLGGTNSYNEQFF; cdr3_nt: TGCGCCAGCAGCTTGGGCGGAACTAACTCCTACAATGAGCAGTTCTTC
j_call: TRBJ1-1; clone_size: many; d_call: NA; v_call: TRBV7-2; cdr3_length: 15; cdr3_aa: CASSLVRQSNTEAFF; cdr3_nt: TGTGCCAGCAGCTTAGTTCGACAGTCGAACACTGAAGCTTTCTTT
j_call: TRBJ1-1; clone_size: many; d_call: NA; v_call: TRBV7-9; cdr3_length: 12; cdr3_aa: CASSFGNTEAFF; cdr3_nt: TGTGCCAGCAGCTTTGGGAACACTGAAGCTTTCTTT
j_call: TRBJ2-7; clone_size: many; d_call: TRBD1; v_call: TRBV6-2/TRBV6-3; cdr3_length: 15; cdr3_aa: CASSRIGTDPYEQYF; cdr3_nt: TGTGCCAGCAGCCGCATCGGGACAGATCCCTACGAGCAGTACTTC
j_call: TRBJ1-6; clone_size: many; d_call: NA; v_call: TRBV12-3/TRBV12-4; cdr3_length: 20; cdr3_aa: CASSLEEHGTRGTNNSPLHF; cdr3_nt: TGTGCCAGCAGTTTAGAAGAACATGGGACAAGAGGAACCAATAATTCACCCCTCCACTTT
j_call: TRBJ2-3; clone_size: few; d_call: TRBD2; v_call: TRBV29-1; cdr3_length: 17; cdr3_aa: CSVEGRDSGASTDTQYF; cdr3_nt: TGCAGCGTTGAAGGACGGGATAGCGGGGCTAGCACAGATACGCAGTATTTT
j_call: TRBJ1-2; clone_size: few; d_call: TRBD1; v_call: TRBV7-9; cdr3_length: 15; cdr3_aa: CASSTRQGANYGYTF; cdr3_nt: TGTGCCAGCAGCACACGACAGGGCGCTAACTATGGCTACACCTTC
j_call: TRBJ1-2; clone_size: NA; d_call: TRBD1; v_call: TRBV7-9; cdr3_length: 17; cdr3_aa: CASSSTYPGQGRTGYTF; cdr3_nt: TGTGCCAGCAGCTCAACATACCCGGGACAGGGTAGGACTGGCTACACCTTC
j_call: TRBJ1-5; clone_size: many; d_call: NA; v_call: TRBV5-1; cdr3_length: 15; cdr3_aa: CASSSQGGSNQPQHF; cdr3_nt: TGCGCCAGCAGCTCCCAGGGAGGGAGCAATCAGCCCCAGCATTTT
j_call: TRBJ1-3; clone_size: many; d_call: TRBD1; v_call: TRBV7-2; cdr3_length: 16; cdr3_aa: CASSLQGGIFGNTIYF; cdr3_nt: TGTGCCAGCAGCTTACAGGGGGGGATATTTGGAAACACCATATATTTT
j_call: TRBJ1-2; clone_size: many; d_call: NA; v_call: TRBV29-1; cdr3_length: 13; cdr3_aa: CSVGPTGFYGYTF; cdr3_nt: TGCAGCGTTGGACCCACAGGTTTCTATGGCTACACCTTC
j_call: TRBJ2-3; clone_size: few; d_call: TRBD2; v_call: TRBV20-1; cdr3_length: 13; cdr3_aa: CSDGTSGRDTQYF; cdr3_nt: TGCAGTGACGGGACTAGCGGGAGGGATACGCAGTATTTT
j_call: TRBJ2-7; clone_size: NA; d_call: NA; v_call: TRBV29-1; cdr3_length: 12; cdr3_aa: CSVGTVTYEQYF; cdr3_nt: TGCAGCGTTGGGACAGTGACCTACGAGCAGTACTTC